These T cell receptor beta chains were read from a single sample in a study of shared clonotypes between healthy human individuals. Libraries were prepared by immunoSEQ multiplex PCR; TCRdb keeps only in-frame clonotypes and omits some of them. Among roughly 1,800,000 clones listed, over 85% were seen once. Material: naive CD8+ T cells sorted from blood. These receptors came from a man aged 18 to 29 in good health. The CDR3 runs from the conserved cysteine through the conserved F or W. A D gene is named only where the DNA matches it firmly. Size tells how often a clone was seen (once, few, many) or the class of an expanded clone, and some rows leave it out.

TRBJ2-7,-,-,TRBV11-2,TGTGCCAGCAGCTCGGTGTATTTCTCCTACGAGCAGTACTTC,CASSSVYFSYEQYF
TRBJ2-7,-,TRBD2,TRBV4-1,TGCGCCAGCAGCCAGCGGACTAGCGGGAGTTACGAGCAGTACTTC,CASSQRTSGSYEQYF
TRBJ1-1,-,TRBD1,TRBV2,TGTGCCAGCATCGACGGACAGGAGATCATGAACACTGAAGCTTTCTTT,CASIDGQEIMNTEAFF
TRBJ1-4,-,-,TRBV23-1,TGCGCCAGCAGTCACTCCGCCCAGGGAAATGGTTCTGAAAAACTGTTTTTT,CASSHSAQGNGSEKLFF
TRBJ1-1,-,-,TRBV6-1,TGTGCCAGCAGTGGGGATTGGAACACTGAAGCTTTCTTT,CASSGDWNTEAFF
TRBJ2-3,-,-,TRBV9,TGTGCCAGCAGCGGAGGGGGGGGAGCCACAGATACGCAGTATTTT,CASSGGGGATDTQYF
TRBJ2-7,-,TRBD2,TRBV10-3,TGTGCCATCAGTGAGTCTACTAGCGGGACCTACTACGAGCAGTACTTC,CAISESTSGTYYEQYF
TRBJ2-7,-,TRBD1,TRBV28,TGTGCCAGCAGTCCCGGGACAGGGGTGGAATACGAGCAGTACTTC,CASSPGTGVEYEQYF
TRBJ2-3,-,-,TRBV7-9,TGTGCCAGCAGCTTAGCCAGGGGAGGGAGTGATACGCAGTATTTT,CASSLARGGSDTQYF
TRBJ2-7,-,-,TRBV4-3,TGCGCCAGCAGCCAAGAGGGGACTCCGACGGTCTACGAGCAGTACTTC,CASSQEGTPTVYEQYF
TRBJ2-2,few,-,TRBV27,TGTGCCAGTAACTTTAGGGGGAACACCGGGGAGCTGTTTTTT,CASNFRGNTGELFF
TRBJ1-1,-,-,TRBV6-5,TGTGCCAGCAGTTCCATGACAGAGAACACTGAAGCTTTCTTT,CASSSMTENTEAFF
TRBJ2-3,-,TRBD2,TRBV29-1,TGCAGCGTTGAATCGGGGGAGGGCCTAGATACGCAGTATTTT,CSVESGEGLDTQYF
TRBJ1-4,-,-,TRBV2,TGTGCCAGCAGTGAACACGCGGAGTTGGATGAAAAACTGTTTTTT,CASSEHAELDEKLFF
TRBJ2-7,-,-,TRBV30,TGTGCCTGGATTCTTAGCGGGACAGGCGAGCAGTACTTC,CAWILSGTGEQYF
TRBJ1-1,-,-,TRBV6-5,TGTGCCAGCAGTTACTCAGGGGGTAAGAACACTGAAGCTTTCTTT,CASSYSGGKNTEAFF
TRBJ2-7,once,-,TRBV6-5,TGTGCCAGCAGTTACAACAGCGCGAGCTCCTACGAGCAGTACTTC,CASSYNSASSYEQYF
TRBJ2-2,-,TRBD2,TRBV5-6,TGTGCCAGCAGCTTGGGGGAGGGACCCGGGGAGCTGTTTTTT,CASSLGEGPGELFF
TRBJ2-5,-,TRBD2,TRBV4-3,TGCGCCAGCAGCGGGGGACTAGCGGAAGAGACCCAGTACTTC,CASSGGLAEETQYF
TRBJ2-3,-,-,TRBV6-1,TGTGCCAGCAGTGAACTCCTCGCAGGCACAGATACGCAGTATTTT,CASSELLAGTDTQYF
TRBJ2-5,-,TRBD2,TRBV7-9,TGTGCCAGCAGCTTACTACTAGCGGGAGGGAACCAAGAGACCCAGTACTTC,CASSLLLAGGNQETQYF
TRBJ2-2,-,-,TRBV7-9,TGTGCCAGCAGCCAAGGGGAGAACACCGGGGAGCTGTTTTTT,CASSQGENTGELFF
TRBJ2-5,-,-,TRBV5-6,TGTGCCAGCAGCTTCAGGTGGCGTCGAGAGACCCAGTACTTC,CASSFRWRRETQYF
TRBJ2-7,-,-,TRBV6-5,TGTGCCAGCAGTTACTCGGTAGAATCCGTTCGCGAGCAGTACTTC,CASSYSVESVREQYF
TRBJ2-7,-,-,TRBV19,TGTGCCAGTAGTATCTCTACGGGGACGTATGCCGAGCAGTACTTC,CASSISTGTYAEQYF
TRBJ2-1,-,-,TRBV6-6,TGTGCCAGCAGGACCCACCGGACAGACTACAATGAGCAGTTCTTC,CASRTHRTDYNEQFF
TRBJ2-7,-,-,TRBV7-9,TGTGCCAGCAGCTTAGGGTTTGGGGGCCTCTACGAGCAGTACTTC,CASSLGFGGLYEQYF
TRBJ2-3,-,TRBD2,TRBV7-2,TGTGCCAGCAGCTTAGCGTTCCTGACTAGCGGGAGGACAGATACGCAGTATTTT,CASSLAFLTSGRTDTQYF
TRBJ1-2,-,-,TRBV7-2,TGTGCCAGCAGCTTAACCTCTTCTGAGGGGCTCGGCTACACCTTC,CASSLTSSEGLGYTF
TRBJ2-7,-,TRBD1,TRBV2,TGTGCCAGCAGTGAAGTCGGGACAGGGGGCTACGAGCAGTACTTC,CASSEVGTGGYEQYF
TRBJ1-2,few,-,TRBV10-3,TGTGCCATCAGTGGGACGGACAACTATGGCTACACCTTC,CAISGTDNYGYTF
TRBJ1-2,-,TRBD1,TRBV27,TGTGCCAGCAGTTTCACAGGGGGCGAGGGCTACACCTTC,CASSFTGGEGYTF
TRBJ2-1,-,-,TRBV5-6,TGTGCCAGCATCGGTGGAGATTACAATGAGCAGTTCTTC,CASIGGDYNEQFF
TRBJ2-3,-,-,TRBV5-4,TGTGCCAGCAGCTGGGTTTTGGGGGCGAGAACAGATACGCAGTATTTT,CASSWVLGARTDTQYF
TRBJ2-3,-,-,TRBV10-1,TGCGCCAGCAGTCCACGGAAAGGGGCCACGATGGATACGCAGTATTTT,CASSPRKGATMDTQYF
TRBJ2-1,-,-,TRBV29-1,TGCAGCGTTGAAGGACTGACCCTTAGCTCCTACAATGAGCAGTTCTTC,CSVEGLTLSSYNEQFF
TRBJ2-1,-,-,TRBV5-1,TGCGCCAGCAGCTTGTTGGCAGGGTCCTACAATGAGCAGTTCTTC,CASSLLAGSYNEQFF
TRBJ2-7,-,-,TRBV6-6,TGTGCCAGCAGCCCGACCTCCTACGAGCAGTACTTC,CASSPTSYEQYF